A selection of T cell receptor beta chains follows, all from one sample in a study of blood T cells in healthy people across ages. TCRdb called the 5' RACE reads again in MiXCR, with one record for every CDR3 protein. The sample has about 1.5 million distinct CDR3 sequences; 40% to 45% are singletons. The sample was blood. The receptor set was obtained from a woman under 30 in good health. Each CDR3 is given with its conserved first and last residue. The D gene is left open where the match is weak. Not all rows give a size; the values are once, few, many and, for expanded clones, a class.

clone_size	v_call	j_call	d_call	cdr3_length	cdr3_aa	cdr3_nt
few	TRBV6-1	TRBJ2-7	-	13	CASSERPIFEQYF	TGTGCCAGCAGTGAAAGGCCCATCTTCGAGCAGTACTTC
few	TRBV20-1	TRBJ1-1	-	11	CSAKAGTEAFF	TGCAGTGCTAAAGCCGGGACTGAAGCTTTCTTT
-	TRBV25-1	TRBJ2-7	TRBD2	13	CASSDTRDYVQYF	TGTGCCAGCAGTGACACACGGGACTACGTGCAGTACTTC
few	TRBV7-9	TRBJ2-1	-	18	CASSLDRTTTASYNEQFF	TGTGCCAGCAGCTTAGATCGCACAACTACCGCCTCCTACAATGAGCAGTTCTTC
few	TRBV6-5	TRBJ2-3	TRBD1	15	CASRPQGAHTDTQYF	TGTGCCAGCAGACCACAGGGGGCCCACACAGATACGCAGTATTTT
many	TRBV7-2	TRBJ2-3	-	12	CASSLRTDTQYF	TGTGCCAGCAGCTTACGCACAGATACGCAGTATTTT
-	TRBV13	TRBJ2-1	-	14	CASRPDTSHNEQFF	TGTGCCAGCAGACCCGATACCTCCCACAATGAGCAGTTCTTC
few	TRBV10-2	TRBJ1-5	-	14	CASSGQFRNQPQHF	TGCGCCAGCTCAGGACAGTTTAGGAATCAGCCCCAGCATTTT
-	TRBV5-1	TRBJ2-7	TRBD2	17	CASSSPNSGSTYNEQYF	TGCGCCAGCAGCTCACCAAATAGCGGGAGTACCTACAATGAGCAGTACTTC
few	TRBV29-1	TRBJ2-5	TRBD2	12	CSVRLAGKTQYF	TGCAGCGTTCGACTAGCGGGAAAGACCCAGTACTTC
-	TRBV6-2/TRBV6-3	TRBJ2-1	-	17	CASSYSRRPGRGNEQFF	TGTGCCAGCAGTTACTCACGTAGACCAGGGCGGGGCAATGAGCAGTTCTTC
few	TRBV4-3	TRBJ1-5	TRBD1	14	CASSQGTGGTPQHF	TGCGCCAGCAGCCAGGGGACAGGGGGCACGCCCCAGCATTTT
-	TRBV7-9	TRBJ2-1	-	12	CASSQKFNEQFF	TGTGCCAGCAGCCAGAAGTTCAATGAGCAGTTCTTC
-	TRBV7-3	TRBJ1-5	TRBD1	18	CASSTGQGRPYSNQPQHF	TGTGCCAGCAGCACCGGACAGGGCCGGCCTTATAGCAATCAGCCCCAGCATTTT
-	TRBV29-1	TRBJ2-7	-	13	CSVESPGRYEQYF	TGCAGCGTTGAGAGTCCGGGGCGGTACGAGCAGTACTTC